The 14 T cell receptor beta chains reported below all come from one sample, sequenced in a study of cytomegalovirus exposure and HLA in healthy donors. PCR used 60 Vbeta primers and 13 Jbeta primers. Assay: immunoSEQ multiplex PCR; the TCRdb copy retains only in-frame clones and omits some. The repertoire table contains around 130,000 clones. The sequenced material came from PBMCs. Receptors were obtained from a woman aged 55-70 years in good health and CMV-seronegative.

The chain uses TRBV2 and TRBJ1-4; maybe TRBD1 (6 bases). The CDR3 spans 16 residues. With 4 bases removed from V and 9 bases from J, the gap between germline ends came to 21 bases. Germline V gene data show CDR1 as SNHLY and CDR2 as FYNNEI. The CDR3 nucleotides are TGTGCCAGCAGTGCCAGGACAGTGGGGGATGTGAAAAAACTGTTTTTT. This encodes CASSARTVGDVKKLFF.

V gene TRBV2 combines with J gene TRBJ2-5, with a tentative D call TRBD2 (6 bases). Germline V lookup: CDR1 SNHLY, CDR2 FYNNEI. With 6 bases removed from V and 11 bases from J, the gap between germline ends came to 16 bases. The CDR3 is made up of 12 amino acids. The CDR3 coding sequence is TGTGCCAGCAGCAAGGACCAACGGGGGCAGTACTTC. This encodes CASSKDQRGQYF.

This chain joins TRBV6-5 and TRBJ2-3; unclear D gene. The CDR3 length is 13 residues. V was clipped by 2 bases and J by 1 base, with 4 bases between them. Germline CDR1 MNHEY, CDR2 SVGAGI. CDR3 residues: CASSYRGTDTQYF. The CDR3 DNA is TGTGCCAGCAGTTACCGGGGCACAGATACGCAGTATTTT.

This chain connects TRBV28 to TRBJ2-7, with TRBD1 identical over 9 bases. The CDR3 contains 14 residues. V shed 6 bases and J 4 bases; nucleotides not matched to a gene: 7. CDR1 is MDHEN and CDR2 is SYDVKM in the germline V gene. The CDR3 sequence is CASRTGQGQYEQYF. The CDR3 coding sequence is TGTGCCAGCAGAACGGGACAGGGACAATACGAGCAGTACTTC.

The chain combines TRBV6-5 with TRBJ1-6; D remains unclear. The germline V gene encodes CDR1 MNHEY and CDR2 SVGAGI. Trimming took off 4 bases at V and 4 bases at J, with 14 bases between the two ends. The CDR3 is 16 residues long. This CDR3 reads CASSWAARRYNSPLHF. CDR3 coding DNA: TGTGCCAGCAGTTGGGCAGCCAGACGTTATAATTCACCCCTCCACTTT.

This CDR3 reads CASSLKRTSGVLSYEQYF. The DNA of the CDR3 is TGTGCCAGCAGCCTCAAGAGGACTAGCGGGGTCCTTTCCTACGAGCAGTACTTC. The chain has TRBV11-1 and TRBJ2-7; 12 positions agree with TRBD2. Germline V gives CDR1 SGHAT, CDR2 FQDESV (reference sequence). This CDR3 contains 18 residues. The trim removed 5 bases at V and 1 base at J, leaving 12 bases unmatched.

V gene TRBV5-1 combines with J gene TRBJ2-5, with 9 nucleotides matching TRBD1. Germline V lookup: CDR1 SGHRS, CDR2 YFSETQ. V lost 3 bases to trimming and J lost 3 bases; unmatched junction nucleotides: 9. The CDR3 contains 16 residues. The CDR3 nucleotides read TGCGCCAGCAGCTCGACAGGGGGTCCGCCGGAAGAGACCCAGTACTTC. Residues: CASSSTGGPPEETQYF.

The V and J genes are TRBV5-1 and TRBJ2-3, with 9 bases aligning to TRBD2. Germline lookup yields CDR1 SGHRS and CDR2 YFSETQ. This CDR3 region has 15 residues. The J segment lost 6 bases and the V segment lost 5 bases, leaving 10 bases of the junction unmatched. The CDR3 loop is CASRAPGLATDTQYF. The CDR3 nucleotides read TGCGCCAGCAGGGCACCGGGACTAGCCACGGATACGCAGTATTTT.

As concerns this clone: Germline and junction disagree at one end, which may indicate a read error. The gene calls are TRBV5-1 and TRBJ2-5; weak D call: TRBD1 (5 bases). Germline CDR1 reads SGHRS; CDR2 reads YFSETQ. The CDR3 sequence is 13 residues long. This CDR3 is CASSLDTQETQYF. The CDR3 region has the DNA TGCGCCAGCAGTTTGGACACACAAGAGACCCAGTACTTC.

The chain employs TRBV7-9 and TRBJ1-1; TRBD1 matches at 10 bases. Losses at the gene ends were 5 bases for V and 1 base for J; bases not matched to a gene: 4. Germline lookup yields CDR1 SEHNR and CDR2 FQNEAQ (reference sequence). The CDR3 length is 15 residues. The CDR3 reads CASSLRTGGNTEAFF. DNA of the CDR3: TGTGCCAGCAGCCTGAGGACAGGGGGGAACACTGAAGCTTTCTTT.

V and J are TRBV18 and TRBJ2-3, with 10 bases aligning to TRBD2. Trimming cost V 4 bases and J 4 bases; bases outside gene matches: 11. Germline lookup yields CDR1 KGHSH and CDR2 LQKENI. The CDR3 is 17 amino acids. The CDR3 nucleotides read TGTGCCAGCTCACTGAGCCGGAGCGGGAGGGCCCCAGATACGCAGTATTTT. Translating gives CASSLSRSGRAPDTQYF.

The chain has TRBV5-1 and TRBJ2-1; 7 bases align to TRBD2. Germline V lookup: CDR1 SGHRS, CDR2 YFSETQ. V dropped 4 bases and J dropped 2; count of bases not matched to a gene: 6. The CDR3 is 15 residues long. CDR3 loop: CASSQGLGTYNEQFF. The DNA for the CDR3 is TGCGCCAGCAGCCAAGGACTAGGGACCTACAATGAGCAGTTCTTC.

This rearrangement joins TRBV7-9 to TRBJ1-2, with 12 bases aligning to TRBD1. This CDR3 region has 16 residues. The V segment lost 5 bases and the J segment 3 bases; nucleotides outside the gene matches: 7. Germline V CDR1 and CDR2: SEHNR, FQNEAQ (reference sequence). The CDR3 sequence: CASSGTGGEAYYGYTF. CDR3 DNA: TGTGCCAGCAGCGGGACAGGGGGCGAGGCGTACTATGGCTACACCTTC.

DNA of the CDR3: TGTGCCAGCAGCCTAGGGACGGCCGCAGGGCTGGAACTGTTTTTT. This sequence encodes CASSLGTAAGLELFF. V usage is TRBV11-2 and J usage is TRBJ1-4, with D perhaps TRBD1 (5 bases). The CDR3 runs 15 residues. Germline CDR1 is SGHAT and CDR2 is FQNNGV. Trimming removed 5 bases at V and 12 bases at J, with 22 bases between.